A selection of T cell receptor beta chains follows, all from one sample in a study of blood T cell repertoires in COVID-19. Here immunoSEQ multiplex PCR was the method, and the copy in TCRdb shows in-frame clones only, minus some. This table has 120,000 to 150,000 clones, 87% appearing once. The sample was peripheral blood. Every receptor here comes from a woman aged 50 to 60 with acute or convalescent COVID-19. Both conserved end residues are trimmed from each CDR3. Each record gives: J gene, V gene, clone size, CDR3 protein. Some rows mark clone size as missing; the rest say once, few, many or name a class of expanded clone.

j_gene: TRBJ2-7; v_gene: TRBV2; abundance: once; CDR3aa: ASRLRDSYEQY
j_gene: TRBJ1-2; v_gene: TRBV6-5; abundance: -; CDR3aa: ASSYARNYGYT
j_gene: TRBJ2-3; v_gene: TRBV7-3; abundance: -; CDR3aa: ASSPNAGGRDTQY
j_gene: TRBJ1-3; v_gene: TRBV7-2; abundance: -; CDR3aa: ASSLVGQTLLLSGNTIY
j_gene: TRBJ2-2; v_gene: TRBV24-1; abundance: -; CDR3aa: ATGHMNTGELF
j_gene: TRBJ1-2; v_gene: TRBV29-1; abundance: -; CDR3aa: SVDWTGGNYGYT
j_gene: TRBJ1-5; v_gene: TRBV7-9; abundance: -; CDR3aa: ASSSKMAQPQH
j_gene: TRBJ1-1; v_gene: TRBV12-3/TRBV12-4; abundance: -; CDR3aa: ASTRTGEFV
j_gene: TRBJ2-7; v_gene: TRBV12-3/TRBV12-4; abundance: -; CDR3aa: ASSLYQSEQY
j_gene: TRBJ1-3; v_gene: TRBV19; abundance: once; CDR3aa: ASQISKGGNTIY
j_gene: TRBJ2-1; v_gene: TRBV5-6; abundance: -; CDR3aa: ASSFRSGRAGEQF
j_gene: TRBJ1-1; v_gene: TRBV5-1; abundance: once; CDR3aa: ASSSQGSDTEAF
j_gene: TRBJ1-2; v_gene: TRBV30; abundance: -; CDR3aa: AWSSTGANYGYT
j_gene: TRBJ2-2; v_gene: TRBV7-9; abundance: -; CDR3aa: ASSLSAGELF
j_gene: TRBJ1-2; v_gene: TRBV5-1; abundance: -; CDR3aa: ASSSGLTGNYGYT
j_gene: TRBJ1-4; v_gene: TRBV6-5; abundance: -; CDR3aa: ASSPRTGGLF
j_gene: TRBJ1-2; v_gene: TRBV30; abundance: -; CDR3aa: AWSTLRGAYGYT
j_gene: TRBJ2-3; v_gene: TRBV9; abundance: once; CDR3aa: ASTPARGTDTQY
j_gene: TRBJ1-3; v_gene: TRBV4-2; abundance: -; CDR3aa: ASSPAPGQPVFDSGNTIY
j_gene: TRBJ1-3; v_gene: TRBV3-1/TRBV3-2; abundance: few; CDR3aa: ASSQDVLRVFGNTIY
j_gene: TRBJ2-7; v_gene: TRBV4-1; abundance: -; CDR3aa: ASSQVGHSIYEQY
j_gene: TRBJ2-1; v_gene: TRBV24-1; abundance: -; CDR3aa: ATSDSGTGTNEQF
j_gene: TRBJ1-1; v_gene: TRBV30; abundance: once; CDR3aa: AWSTGTGLVAAF